One sample yielded the 29 T cell receptor beta chains listed below, sequenced in a study of cytomegalovirus exposure and HLA in healthy donors. 60 Vbeta and 13 Jbeta primers were used in PCR. Clones were sequenced by immunoSEQ multiplex PCR, and TCRdb holds only the in-frame ones, with some missing. The sample shows 55,000 to 70,000 clones, 80% of them seen only once. The sequencing sample was made of PBMCs. The receptors stem from a male donor in good health and CMV-seronegative.

In this sample, this clone turned up a few times. The chain is built from TRBV6-5 and TRBJ1-2; TRBD1 is a possible D gene (5 bases). The germline CDR1 and CDR2 sequences are MNHEY and SVGAGI. V was pared by 8 bases and J by 0 bases, with 13 bases between. CDR3 length equals 14 residues. CDR3 in DNA: TGTGCCAGCTACCAGCGGGGGACTAACTATGGCTACACCTTC. The encoded protein is CASYQRGTNYGYTF.

This clone was seen a few times. The V call is TRBV4-1, the J call TRBJ2-1; 9 bases line up with TRBD2. J was trimmed by 6 bases and V by 0 bases; bases with no gene match: 6. The germline V gene encodes CDR1 MGHRA and CDR2 YSYEKL. The CDR3 is 16 amino acids. The CDR3 bases are TGCGCCAGCAGCCAAGATGAGAGGCGGGGGGGCAATGAGCAGTTCTTC. Protein sequence: CASSQDERRGGNEQFF.

The V call is TRBV5-1, the J call TRBJ1-1; D gene unclear. The CDR3 spans 14 residues. CDR1 SGHRS and CDR2 YFSETQ come from the germline V gene. The germline V and J ends were trimmed by 0 bases and 0 bases, with 6 bases remaining between them. CDR3 sequence: CASSLDIMNTEAFF. CDR3 DNA: TGCGCCAGCAGCTTGGACATAATGAACACTGAAGCTTTCTTT. Full variable domain (outside the CDR3, taken from reference TRBV5-1 and TRBJ1-1): KAGVTQTPRYLIKTRGQQVTLSCSPISGHRSVSWYQQTPGQGLQFLFEYFSETQRNKGNFPGRFSGRQFSNSRSEMNVSTLELGDSALYLCASSLDIMNTEAFFGQGTRLTVV.

The chain employs TRBV2 and TRBJ2-6; no clear D gene. Trimming took off 4 bases at V and 0 bases at J, with 10 bases between the two ends. The CDR3 is 16 amino acids. Germline V lookup: CDR1 SNHLY, CDR2 FYNNEI. DNA of the CDR3: TGTGCCAGCAGTGTCTCGAAGAGCTCTGGGGCCAACGTCCTGACTTTC. Its protein is CASSVSKSSGANVLTF. The entire variable domain, with the rest obtained from reference TRBV2 and TRBJ2-6, is as follows: EPEVTQTPSHQVTQMGQEVILRCVPISNHLYFYWYRQILGQKVEFLVSFYNNEISEKSEIFDDQFSVERPDGSNFTLKIRSTKLEDSAMYFCASSVSKSSGANVLTFGAGSRLTVL.

The chain joins TRBV29-1 to TRBJ1-3; D not certain. V lost 5 bases and J lost 1, with 3 bases in between. There are 11 residues in the CDR3. Germline CDR1 SQVTM, CDR2 ANQGSEA. For the CDR3, the DNA is TGCAGCGTTCAGTCTGGAAACACCATATATTTT. Amino acid sequence: CSVQSGNTIYF.

This clone was observed a few times. The chain carries TRBV5-7 and TRBJ1-5; possible D gene TRBD1, 6 bases. TRBV5-7 is an ORF, with its function uncertain. The length of the CDR3 is 14 residues. Trimming left V 3 bases short and J 6 bases short, with 13 bases between. The CDR3 sequence: CASSSDRKGQPQHF. The CDR3 coding sequence is TGTGCCAGCAGCTCCGACAGGAAGGGTCAGCCCCAGCATTTT.

This chain joins TRBV2 and TRBJ1-2; 9 bases fit TRBD1. The V gene end was trimmed by 5 bases and the J gene end by 4 bases; junction bases not matched to a gene: 8. The germline gives CDR1 SNHLY, CDR2 FYNNEI. CDR3 length equals 15 residues. The CDR3: CASSSGTGRGYGYTF. The DNA for the CDR3 is TGTGCCAGCAGTTCCGGGACAGGGAGAGGCTATGGCTACACCTTC.

This sequence joins TRBV6-5 and TRBJ2-5; possible D gene TRBD2, 6 bases. V lost 0 bases, J lost 5 bases, and 13 bases lay in between. The CDR3 consists of 15 residues. The germline gives CDR1 MNHEY, CDR2 SVGAGI. In DNA, the CDR3 is TGTGCCAGCAGTTACTCGGTGGCAGGGAGGGAGACCCAGTACTTC. The encoded protein is CASSYSVAGRETQYF.

The chain is built from TRBV6-1 and TRBJ2-7; D may be TRBD2 (5 bases). CDR1 is MNHNS and CDR2 is SASEGT in the germline V gene. The CDR3 spans 12 residues. V lost 2 bases and J lost 5, with 7 bases in between. Here the CDR3 DNA reads TGTGCCAGCAGTGAACCCGGGAACGAGCAGTACTTC. Residues: CASSEPGNEQYF.

This clone was seen a single time. The rearrangement uses TRBV5-4 and TRBJ1-6; 9 bases are a match to TRBD1. Unmatched junction bases numbered 8, after V lost 4 bases and J lost 0 bases. The germline CDR1 and CDR2 sequences are SGHNT and YYREEE (reference sequence). The CDR3 sequence is 18 residues long. The CDR3 nucleotides read TGTGCCAGCAGCGCGACAGGGGGACGGAGCTCCTATAATTCACCCCTCCACTTT. Residues: CASSATGGRSSYNSPLHF.

This chain links TRBV19 with TRBJ2-2; D is ambiguous. The CDR3 has 13 amino acids. V was clipped by 5 bases and J by 4 bases, with 8 bases between them. The germline gives CDR1 LNHDA, CDR2 SQIVND (reference sequence). For the CDR3, the DNA is TGTGCCAGTAGTCCGCCGGGCACCGGGGAGCTGTTTTTT. Translated: CASSPPGTGELFF.

This clone was seen only once. This chain links TRBV7-2 with TRBJ1-3, with TRBD1 matching 7 bases. Germline V CDR1 and CDR2: SGHTA, FQGNSA. V shed 1 base, J shed 0 bases, and the junction held 9 bases outside the gene matches. The CDR3 sequence is 18 residues long. The CDR3 DNA sequence: TGTGCCAGCAGCTTAGGGCTAGGACAGGACGACTCTGGAAACACCATATATTTT. This sequence encodes CASSLGLGQDDSGNTIYF.

The V call is TRBV10-3, the J call TRBJ1-2; TRBD1 matches at 7 bases. With 0 bases clipped from V and 4 bases from J, the junction kept 8 bases outside the gene matches. Germline values: CDR1 ENHRY, CDR2 SYGVKD. This CDR3 contains 16 residues. CDR3 residues: CAISESGQTSSYGYTF. CDR3 nucleotide sequence: TGTGCCATCAGTGAGTCGGGACAGACCTCTAGCTATGGCTACACCTTC.

This clone was seen a few times. The CDR3 protein is CASSEDRGGEAFF. The CDR3 region has the DNA TGTGCCAGCAGCGAGGACAGGGGAGGTGAAGCTTTCTTT. The rearrangement links TRBV7-3 to TRBJ1-1; 9 nucleotides align to TRBD1. The CDR3 spans 13 residues. Germline-derived CDR1 and CDR2 are SGHTA and FQGTGA. V lost 5 bases and J lost 7; bases outside the gene matches: 5.

V is TRBV7-8 and J is TRBJ2-6; D is possibly TRBD1 (5 bases). Per the germline V gene, CDR1 is SGHVS and CDR2 is FQNEAQ. V was pared by 3 bases and J by 0 bases, with 9 bases between. The CDR3 has 16 amino acids. CDR3 residues: CASSFPGRSGANVLTF. In DNA form, the CDR3 reads TGTGCCAGCAGCTTCCCAGGGCGCTCTGGGGCCAACGTCCTGACTTTC.

The rearrangement joins TRBV4-3 to TRBJ1-1, with no clear D. Germline CDR1 is LGHNA and CDR2 is YSLEER. This CDR3 has 14 residues. V was trimmed by 0 bases and J by 1 base, leaving 6 bases between them. For the CDR3, the DNA is TGCGCCAGCAGCCAAGAACACAGGAACACTGAAGCTTTCTTT. Its translation: CASSQEHRNTEAFF.

The CDR3 coding sequence is TGTGCCAGCAGCTTAGGGGGGGGGCTGAATTCACCCCTCCACTTT. Amino acids: CASSLGGGLNSPLHF. The chain employs TRBV11-2 and TRBJ1-6; D might be TRBD1 (6 bases). V dropped 1 base and J dropped 7 bases, with 11 bases sitting between them. The CDR3 spans 15 residues. Germline V gene lookup returns CDR1 SGHAT and CDR2 FQNNGV. The whole variable domain, filled in from reference TRBV11-2 and TRBJ1-6, reads EAGVAQSPRYKIIEKRQSVAFWCNPISGHATLYWYQQILGQGPKLLIQFQNNGVVDDSQLPKDRFSAERLKGVDSTLKIQPAKLEDSAVYLCASSLGGGLNSPLHFGNGTRLTVT.

The gene calls are TRBV19 and TRBJ2-7; a possible D gene is TRBD1 (6 bases). The V and J ends lost 4 bases and 1 base respectively, with 11 bases between them. The CDR3 covers 14 residues. Germline CDR1 and CDR2: LNHDA and SQIVND (reference sequence). The CDR3 sequence: CASSSLDRSYEQYF. CDR3 DNA: TGTGCCAGTAGTAGTCTGGACAGATCCTACGAGCAGTACTTC.

V gene TRBV10-3 combines with J gene TRBJ1-1; 12 nucleotides match TRBD1. This CDR3 spans 17 amino acids. J lost 3 bases, V lost 6 bases, and 11 bases had no gene match. The V gene's germline CDR1 is ENHRY and CDR2 SYGVKD. The CDR3 region has the DNA TGTGCCATCAGCGGCTCGGGACAGGGGGCGCTGGACACTGAAGCTTTCTTT. It codes for CAISGSGQGALDTEAFF.

The gene calls are TRBV5-8 and TRBJ2-3; maybe TRBD1 (5 bases). The CDR3 length is 18 residues. V was trimmed by 6 bases and J by 0 bases, leaving 23 bases between them. Germline CDR1 is SGHTS and CDR2 is YDEGEE. The CDR3 coding sequence is TGTGCCAGCACCTTAAGTCGACAGTCTCGGAGTAGCACAGATACGCAGTATTTT. As protein: CASTLSRQSRSSTDTQYF.

CDR3 in amino acids: CASSKRRDINTEAFF. CDR3 DNA: TGTGCCAGTAGTAAGAGGAGGGATATCAACACTGAAGCTTTCTTT. The chain couples TRBV19 to TRBJ1-1, with D hard to call. V was shortened by 4 bases and J by 2 bases, with 14 bases between the two germline ends. CDR3 length: 15 amino acids. Germline values: CDR1 LNHDA, CDR2 SQIVND (reference sequence).

This rearrangement joins TRBV6-1 to TRBJ1-2, with D perhaps matching TRBD1 (5 bases). Germline CDR1 is MNHNS and CDR2 is SASEGT. The CDR3 is 14 amino acids. V was pared by 1 base and J by 6 bases, with 12 bases between. In DNA, the CDR3 is TGTGCCAGCAGTGAAGGACAGTCAGGCGATGGCTACACCTTC. It is translated as CASSEGQSGDGYTF.

The count of this clone is one. The CDR3 is CASSLDSSYNEQFF. CDR3 bases: TGTGCCAGCAGCCTGGACAGCAGCTACAATGAGCAGTTCTTC. The chain employs TRBV7-2 and TRBJ2-1; D is possibly TRBD1 (6 bases). Trimming left V 5 bases short and J 3 bases short, with 11 bases between. Germline assignment: CDR1 SGHTA and CDR2 FQGNSA. The CDR3 loop spans 14 amino acids.

The V and J genes are TRBV11-2 and TRBJ1-5; D unresolved. CDR3 length: 13 amino acids. V gave up 5 bases and J gave up 0 bases, with 5 bases separating them. Looked up from germline, CDR1 is SGHAT and CDR2 is FQNNGV. This CDR3 reads CASSLNSNQPQHF. CDR3 in DNA: TGTGCCAGCAGCCTAAATAGCAATCAGCCCCAGCATTTT.

This chain connects TRBV27 to TRBJ2-1; 8 positions match TRBD1. The J segment lost 6 bases and the V segment lost 5 bases, leaving 3 bases of the junction unmatched. Looked up from germline, CDR1 is MNHEY and CDR2 is SMNVEV (reference sequence). The CDR3 is made up of 13 amino acids. CDR3 loop: CASSIDRGNEQFF. DNA of the CDR3: TGTGCCAGCAGTATCGACAGGGGCAATGAGCAGTTCTTC.

In its sample, this clone was seen a few times. The genes are TRBV14 and TRBJ1-2; D uncertain. There are 15 residues in the CDR3. V lost 1 base to trimming and J lost 5 bases, with 14 bases between them. Germline V gives CDR1 SGHDN, CDR2 FVKESK. The CDR3 DNA follows: TGTGCCAGCAGCCAAGCCCCCGGGATCGGATATGGCTACACCTTC. Its protein is CASSQAPGIGYGYTF. Together with reference TRBV14 and TRBJ1-2, the CDR3 gives the full variable domain: EAGVTQFPSHSVIEKGQTVTLRCDPISGHDNLYWYRRVMGKEIKFLLHFVKESKQDESGMPNNRFLAERTGGTYSTLKVQPAELEDSGVYFCASSQAPGIGYGYTFGSGTRLTVV.

The gene calls are TRBV9 and TRBJ2-3; 7 bases agree with TRBD2. Germline CDR1 is SGDLS and CDR2 is YYNGEE. J gave up 1 base and V 3 bases, and 8 bases lay outside the gene matches. This CDR3 is built from 16 residues. The CDR3 DNA is TGTGCCAGCAGCGAGGAAGCGGGGAGTGGCACAGATACGCAGTATTTT. Its translation: CASSEEAGSGTDTQYF.

This clone has a single count. The chain couples TRBV4-3 to TRBJ2-1; 11 bases are a match to TRBD2. The CDR3 runs 16 residues. Looked up from germline, CDR1 is LGHNA and CDR2 is YSLEER. Unmatched junction bases numbered 1, after V lost 0 bases and J lost 3 bases. CDR3 protein: CASSQELAGVYNEQFF. CDR3 bases: TGCGCCAGCAGCCAAGAACTAGCGGGGGTCTACAATGAGCAGTTCTTC.

The CDR3 coding sequence is TGTGCCAGCAGTTCTCCCTCGACTGTGAACACTGAAGCTTTCTTT. Residues: CASSSPSTVNTEAFF. V usage is TRBV27 and J usage is TRBJ1-1, with D unresolved. CDR3 length: 15 amino acids. Trimming stripped 4 bases from V and 0 bases from J, with 12 bases between. CDR1 is MNHEY, CDR2 SMNVEV, per germline (reference sequence).